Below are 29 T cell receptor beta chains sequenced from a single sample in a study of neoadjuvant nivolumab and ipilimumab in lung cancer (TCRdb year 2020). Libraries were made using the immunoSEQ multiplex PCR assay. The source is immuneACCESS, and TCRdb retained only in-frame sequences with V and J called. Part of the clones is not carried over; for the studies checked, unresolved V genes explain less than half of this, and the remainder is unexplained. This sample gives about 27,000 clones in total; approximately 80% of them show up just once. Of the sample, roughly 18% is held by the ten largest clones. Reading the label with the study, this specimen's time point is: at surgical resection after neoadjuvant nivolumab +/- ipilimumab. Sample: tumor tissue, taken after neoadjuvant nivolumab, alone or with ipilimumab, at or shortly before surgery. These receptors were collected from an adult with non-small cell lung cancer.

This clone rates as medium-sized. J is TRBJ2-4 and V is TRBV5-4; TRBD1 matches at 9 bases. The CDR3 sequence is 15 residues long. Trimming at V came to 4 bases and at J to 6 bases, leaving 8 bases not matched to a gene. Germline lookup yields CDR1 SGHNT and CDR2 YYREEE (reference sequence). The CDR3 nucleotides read TGTGCCAGCAGCACCACAGGGGGCGCGGGAAACATTCAGTACTTC. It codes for CASSTTGGAGNIQYF.

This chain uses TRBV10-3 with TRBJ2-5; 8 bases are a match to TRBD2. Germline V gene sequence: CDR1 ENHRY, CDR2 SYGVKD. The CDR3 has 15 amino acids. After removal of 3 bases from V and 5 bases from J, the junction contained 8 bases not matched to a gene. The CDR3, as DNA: TGTGCCATCAGTGATCCAGCGGGGGTTCGGGAGACCCAGTACTTC. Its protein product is CAISDPAGVRETQYF.

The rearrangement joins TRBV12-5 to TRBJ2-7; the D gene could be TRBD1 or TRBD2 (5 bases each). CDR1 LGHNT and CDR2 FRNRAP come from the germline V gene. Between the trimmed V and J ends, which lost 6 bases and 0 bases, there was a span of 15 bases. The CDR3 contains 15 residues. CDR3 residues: CASGYTRDRSYEQYF. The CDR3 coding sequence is TGTGCTAGTGGCTACACTCGGGACCGCTCCTACGAGCAGTACTTC. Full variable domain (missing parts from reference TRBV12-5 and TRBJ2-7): DARVTQTPRHKVTEMGQEVTMRCQPILGHNTVFWYRQTMMQGLELLAYFRNRAPLDDSGMPKDRFSAEMPDATLATLKIQPSEPRDSAVYFCASGYTRDRSYEQYFGPGTRLTVT.

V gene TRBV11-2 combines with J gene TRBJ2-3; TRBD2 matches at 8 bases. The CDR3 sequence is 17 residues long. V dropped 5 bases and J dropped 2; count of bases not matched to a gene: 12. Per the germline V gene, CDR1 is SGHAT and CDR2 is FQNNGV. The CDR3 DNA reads TGTGCCAGCAGCCCCGTTGGGGCGGGGGGTTTCACAGATACGCAGTATTTT. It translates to CASSPVGAGGFTDTQYF.

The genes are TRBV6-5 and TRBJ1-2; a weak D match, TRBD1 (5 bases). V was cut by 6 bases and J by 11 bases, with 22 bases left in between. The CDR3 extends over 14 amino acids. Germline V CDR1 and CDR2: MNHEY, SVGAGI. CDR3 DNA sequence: TGTGCCAGCAGCTCGATACAGGCGGCCCTCCCGTACACCTTC. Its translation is CASSSIQAALPYTF.

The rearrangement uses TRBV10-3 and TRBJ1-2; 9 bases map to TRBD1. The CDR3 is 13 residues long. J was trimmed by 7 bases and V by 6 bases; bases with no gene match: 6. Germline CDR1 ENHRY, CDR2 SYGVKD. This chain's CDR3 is CAISRQGEGGYTF. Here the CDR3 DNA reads TGTGCCATCAGCCGACAGGGGGAGGGTGGCTACACCTTC.

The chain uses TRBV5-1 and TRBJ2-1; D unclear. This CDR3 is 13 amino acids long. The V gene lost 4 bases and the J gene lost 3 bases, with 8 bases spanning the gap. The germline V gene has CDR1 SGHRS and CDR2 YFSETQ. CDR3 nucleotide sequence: TGCGCCAGCAGCCGTGACGGCTACAATGAGCAGTTCTTC. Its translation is CASSRDGYNEQFF. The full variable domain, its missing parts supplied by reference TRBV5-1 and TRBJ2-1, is KAGVTQTPRYLIKTRGQQVTLSCSPISGHRSVSWYQQTPGQGLQFLFEYFSETQRNKGNFPGRFSGRQFSNSRSEMNVSTLELGDSALYLCASSRDGYNEQFFGPGTRLTVL.

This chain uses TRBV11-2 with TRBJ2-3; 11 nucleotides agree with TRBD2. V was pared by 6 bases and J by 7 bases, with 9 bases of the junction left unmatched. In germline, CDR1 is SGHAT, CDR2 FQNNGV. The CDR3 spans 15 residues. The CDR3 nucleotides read TGTGCCAGCAGGGGTAATAGCGGGGGGGCATATACGCAGTATTTT. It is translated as CASRGNSGGAYTQYF.

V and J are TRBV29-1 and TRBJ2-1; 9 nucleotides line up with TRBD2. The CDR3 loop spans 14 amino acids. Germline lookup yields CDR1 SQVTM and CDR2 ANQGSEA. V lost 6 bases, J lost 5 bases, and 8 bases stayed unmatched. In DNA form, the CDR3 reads TGCAGCGTCACCGGGACTAGCAAGGACAATGAGCAGTTCTTC. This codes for CSVTGTSKDNEQFF.

For the CDR3, the DNA is TGTGCCAGCAGCTTACACAGAAGGAACACTGAAGCTTTCTTT. Residues: CASSLHRRNTEAFF. The V call is TRBV7-2, the J call TRBJ1-1; D is ambiguous. This CDR3 comprises 14 residues. CDR1 is SGHTA, CDR2 FQGNSA, per germline. V was trimmed by 2 bases and J by 1 base, leaving 8 bases between them.

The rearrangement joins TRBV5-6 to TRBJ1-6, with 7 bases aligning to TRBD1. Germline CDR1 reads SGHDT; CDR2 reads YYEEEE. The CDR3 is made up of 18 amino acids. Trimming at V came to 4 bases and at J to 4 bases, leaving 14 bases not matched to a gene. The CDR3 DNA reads TGTGCCAGCAGCCGCAGAGGGAGTGCAGGGGGGTATAATTCACCCCTCCACTTT. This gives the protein CASSRRGSAGGYNSPLHF.

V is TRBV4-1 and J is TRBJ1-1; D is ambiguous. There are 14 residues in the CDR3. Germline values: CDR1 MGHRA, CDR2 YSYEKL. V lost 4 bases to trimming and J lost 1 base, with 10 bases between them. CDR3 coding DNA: TGCGCCAGCAGCCGCCCAAGAGCGAACACTGAAGCTTTCTTT. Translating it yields CASSRPRANTEAFF.

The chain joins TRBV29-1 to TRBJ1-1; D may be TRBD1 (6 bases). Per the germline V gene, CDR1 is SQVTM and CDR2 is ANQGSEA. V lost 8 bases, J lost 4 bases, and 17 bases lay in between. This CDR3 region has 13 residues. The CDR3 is CSWGGRDGTEAFF. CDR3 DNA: TGCAGCTGGGGGGGCAGGGACGGCACTGAAGCTTTCTTT.

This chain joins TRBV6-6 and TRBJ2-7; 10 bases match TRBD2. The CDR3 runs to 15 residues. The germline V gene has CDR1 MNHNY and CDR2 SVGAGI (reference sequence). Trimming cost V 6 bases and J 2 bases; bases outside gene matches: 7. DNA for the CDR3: TGTGCCAGCAGCTCCGGGACTAGCGAGACCTACGAGCAGTACTTC. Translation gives CASSSGTSETYEQYF.

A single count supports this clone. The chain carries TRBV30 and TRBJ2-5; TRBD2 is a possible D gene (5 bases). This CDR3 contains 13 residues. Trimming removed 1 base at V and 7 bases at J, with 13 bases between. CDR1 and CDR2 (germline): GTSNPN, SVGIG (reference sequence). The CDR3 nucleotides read TGTGCCTGGAGTGCGCAGGTCGAGGGGACCCAGTACTTC. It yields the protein CAWSAQVEGTQYF.

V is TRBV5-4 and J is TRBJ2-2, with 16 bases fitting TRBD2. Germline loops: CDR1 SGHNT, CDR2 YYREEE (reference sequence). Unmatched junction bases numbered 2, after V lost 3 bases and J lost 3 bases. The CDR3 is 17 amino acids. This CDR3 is CASSWGLAGGDTGELFF. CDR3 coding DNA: TGTGCCAGCAGCTGGGGACTAGCGGGGGGGGACACCGGGGAGCTGTTTTTT.

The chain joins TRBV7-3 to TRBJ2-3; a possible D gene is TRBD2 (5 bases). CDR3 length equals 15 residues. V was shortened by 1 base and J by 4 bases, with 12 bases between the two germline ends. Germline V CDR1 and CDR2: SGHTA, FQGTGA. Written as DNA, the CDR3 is TGTGCCAGCAGCTTAAAGGCCGGGAACGCAGATACGCAGTATTTT. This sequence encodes CASSLKAGNADTQYF.

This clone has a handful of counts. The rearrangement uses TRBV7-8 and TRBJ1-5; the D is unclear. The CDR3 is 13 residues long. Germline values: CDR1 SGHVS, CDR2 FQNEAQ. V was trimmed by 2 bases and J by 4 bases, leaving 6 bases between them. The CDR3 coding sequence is TGTGCCAGCAGCTTAAGACGTAATCAGCCCCAGCATTTT. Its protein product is CASSLRRNQPQHF.

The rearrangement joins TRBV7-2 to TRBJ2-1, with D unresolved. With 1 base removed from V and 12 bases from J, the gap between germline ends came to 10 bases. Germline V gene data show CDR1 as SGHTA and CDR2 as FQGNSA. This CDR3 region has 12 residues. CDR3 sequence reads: CASSLVSSGQFF. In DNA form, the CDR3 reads TGTGCCAGCAGCTTAGTAAGTAGTGGGCAGTTCTTC.

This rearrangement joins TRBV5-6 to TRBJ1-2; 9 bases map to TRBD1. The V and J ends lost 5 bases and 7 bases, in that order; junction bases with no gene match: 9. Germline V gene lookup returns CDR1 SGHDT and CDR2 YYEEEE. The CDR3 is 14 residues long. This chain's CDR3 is CASRSTGGATGYTF. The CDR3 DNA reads TGTGCCAGCAGAAGTACAGGGGGCGCAACTGGCTACACCTTC.

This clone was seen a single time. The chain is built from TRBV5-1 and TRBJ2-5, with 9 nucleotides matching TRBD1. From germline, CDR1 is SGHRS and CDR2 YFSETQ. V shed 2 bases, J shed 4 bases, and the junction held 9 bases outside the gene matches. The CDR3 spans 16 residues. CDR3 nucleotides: TGCGCCAGCAGCTTATCGGGACAGGGTGGAGGAGAGACCCAGTACTTC. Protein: CASSLSGQGGGETQYF.

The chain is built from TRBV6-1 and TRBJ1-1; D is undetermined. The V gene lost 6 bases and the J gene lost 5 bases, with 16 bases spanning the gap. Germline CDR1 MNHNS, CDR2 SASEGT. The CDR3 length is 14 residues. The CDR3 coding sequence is TGTGCCAGCAGCCTTAGAGAACTGAGGACTGAAGCTTTCTTT. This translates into CASSLRELRTEAFF.

DNA for the CDR3: TGTGCCAGCAGCCGGGACGTCAGGGGTAACTATGGCTACACCTTC. Translating gives CASSRDVRGNYGYTF. The chain combines TRBV14 with TRBJ1-2; D is possibly TRBD1 (6 bases). Between the trimmed V and J ends, which lost 4 bases and 1 base, there was a span of 13 bases. The CDR3 is 15 amino acids. Germline V CDR1 and CDR2: SGHDN, FVKESK.

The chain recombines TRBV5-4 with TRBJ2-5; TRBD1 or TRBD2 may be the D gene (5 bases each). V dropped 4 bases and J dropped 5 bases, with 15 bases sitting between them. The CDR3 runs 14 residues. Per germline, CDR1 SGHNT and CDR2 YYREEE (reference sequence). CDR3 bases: TGTGCCAGCAGCAAACGAGGGGCCCGGGAGACCCAGTACTTC. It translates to CASSKRGARETQYF.

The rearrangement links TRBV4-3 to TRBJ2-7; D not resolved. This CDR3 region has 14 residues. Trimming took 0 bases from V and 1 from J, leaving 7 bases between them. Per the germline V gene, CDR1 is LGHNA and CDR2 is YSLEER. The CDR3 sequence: CASSQEQESYEQYF. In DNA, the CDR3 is TGCGCCAGCAGCCAAGAGCAGGAGTCCTACGAGCAGTACTTC.

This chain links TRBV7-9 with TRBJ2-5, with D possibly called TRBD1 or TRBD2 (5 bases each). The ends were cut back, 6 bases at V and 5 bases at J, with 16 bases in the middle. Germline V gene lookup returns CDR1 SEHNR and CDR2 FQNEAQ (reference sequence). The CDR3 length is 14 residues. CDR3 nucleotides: TGTGCCAGCAGGAGGGACCCGCTGGGTGAGACCCAGTACTTC. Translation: CASRRDPLGETQYF.

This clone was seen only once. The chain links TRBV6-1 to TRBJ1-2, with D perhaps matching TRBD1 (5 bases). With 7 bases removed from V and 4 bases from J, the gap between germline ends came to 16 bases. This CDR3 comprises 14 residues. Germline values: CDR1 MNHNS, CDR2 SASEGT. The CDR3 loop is CASITGTVFYGYTF. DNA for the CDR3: TGTGCCAGCATTACCGGGACGGTATTCTATGGCTACACCTTC.

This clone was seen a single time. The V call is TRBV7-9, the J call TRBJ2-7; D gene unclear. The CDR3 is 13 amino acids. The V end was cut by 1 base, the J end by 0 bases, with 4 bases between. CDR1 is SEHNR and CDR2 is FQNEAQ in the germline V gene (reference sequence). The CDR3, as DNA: TGTGCCAGCAGCTTAGGCCCCTCCTACGAGCAGTACTTC. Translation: CASSLGPSYEQYF.

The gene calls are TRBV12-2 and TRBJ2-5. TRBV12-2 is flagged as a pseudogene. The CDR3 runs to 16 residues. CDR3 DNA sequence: TGTGCAAGTCGCTTAGCCTTGGACGCCTTCCAAGAGACCCAGTACTTC. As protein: CASRLALDAFQETQYF.